A selection of T cell receptor beta chains follows, all from one sample in a study of OX40 agonist ivuxolimab in advanced cancers. Repertoires were generated with immunoSEQ multiplex PCR, while TCRdb's copy carries only in-frame clones and drops some. The sample shows under 200,000 clones, 90% to 95% of them seen only once. Sequences were derived from CD4+ or CD8+ T cells sorted from blood, sampled in a trial of the OX40 agonist ivuxolimab. The receptor set was obtained from an adult with an advanced solid tumor such as melanoma, head and neck, liver or kidney cancer. Each CDR3 is given with its conserved first and last residue. Each record gives: V gene, J gene, D gene, clone size, CDR3 DNA, CDR3 protein. A D gene is named only where the DNA matches it firmly. The size entry is marked missing in some rows and otherwise reads once, few, many or a size class.

>TRBV11-3|TRBJ2-2|TRBD1|-
TGTGCCAGCAGCAATACAGGGGGCAACGGGGAGCTGTTTTTT
CASSNTGGNGELFF
>TRBV29-1|TRBJ1-5|-|-
TGCAGCGTGAGGGACGGATATAGCAATCAGCCCCAGCATTTT
CSVRDGYSNQPQHF
>TRBV28|TRBJ2-5|-|-
TGTGCCAGCATAGGGGAGACCCAGTACTTC
CASIGETQYF
>TRBV2|TRBJ1-2|TRBD1|-
TGTGCCAGCAGGGGACAGAACTATGGCTACACCTTC
CASRGQNYGYTF
>TRBV10-3|TRBJ2-3|TRBD2|-
TGTGCCATCAGTGACCGGGCTAGCGGGGGGAAGGTTAACACAGATACGCAGTATTTT
CAISDRASGGKVNTDTQYF
>TRBV18|TRBJ1-3|-|-
TGTGCCAGCTCACCAGGTAACTCCGGAAACACCATATATTTT
CASSPGNSGNTIYF
>TRBV7-2|TRBJ1-4|-|-
TGTGCCAGCAGCTCGCCAGCCGAAGGGTTCGGAAAACTGTTTTTT
CASSSPAEGFGKLFF
>TRBV28|TRBJ1-2|-|-
TGTGCCAGCACCACCCCGACACCCCAATATGGCTACACCTTC
CASTTPTPQYGYTF
>TRBV11-3|TRBJ2-5|-|-
TGTGCCAGCAGCGAAAAGTACCAAGAGACCCAGTACTTC
CASSEKYQETQYF
>TRBV19|TRBJ2-3|-|-
TGTGCCAGTAGTATGGCCAGGGGCACAGATACGCAGTATTTT
CASSMARGTDTQYF
>TRBV6-6|TRBJ1-1|-|-
TGTGCCAGCAGTTACCCCGGGGGGCTTGCTGAAGCTTTCTTT
CASSYPGGLAEAFF
>TRBV19|TRBJ2-6|-|-
TGTGCCAGTAGTATGGGGGCAGCTGGGGCCAACGTCCTGACTTTC
CASSMGAAGANVLTF
>TRBV5-4|TRBJ2-2|-|-
TGTGCCAGCAACTTAGACAGGAGAAACACCGGGGAGCTGTTTTTT
CASNLDRRNTGELFF
>TRBV6-1|TRBJ1-3|-|-
TGTGCCAGCAGTGTGAGCAGTGAGCATGTAGGAAACACCATATATTTT
CASSVSSEHVGNTIYF
>TRBV2|TRBJ1-5|TRBD1|-
TGTGCCAGCAGTGAAGCAGGGAGGGGGCCGAGTCAGCCCCAGCATTTT
CASSEAGRGPSQPQHF
>TRBV6-4|TRBJ1-1|-|-
TGTGCCAGCAGCGTCGAATGGGGAATGAACACTGAAGCTTTCTTT
CASSVEWGMNTEAFF
>TRBV6-5|TRBJ1-5|TRBD1|-
TGTGCCAGCAGTTCAAGAGACAGGGGAAATCAGCCCCAGCATTTT
CASSSRDRGNQPQHF
>TRBV15|TRBJ1-1|-|once
TGTGCCACCAGCAGAGATCAGGGATATTGGGTGAACACTGAAGCTTTCTTT
CATSRDQGYWVNTEAFF
>TRBV7-9|TRBJ1-5|-|-
TGTGCCAGCAGTCTTCGGGACTTTGGGCCCCAGCATTTT
CASSLRDFGPQHF
>TRBV11-2|TRBJ2-3|TRBD2|-
TGTGCCAGCAGCAGGACTAGCGGCCGCACAGATACGCAGTATTTT
CASSRTSGRTDTQYF
>TRBV9|TRBJ2-7|-|-
TGTGCCAGCAGCCCCCCCGGGCAGAGCTTCTACGAGCAGTACTTC
CASSPPGQSFYEQYF
>TRBV7-2|TRBJ2-7|-|-
TGTGCCAGCAGCTTAGACTCCAGCTCCTACGAGCAGTACTTC
CASSLDSSSYEQYF
>TRBV4-1|TRBJ1-2|TRBD1|-
TGCGCCAGCAGCCAAGTGCCCGGGACAGGGAGCTATGGCTACACCTTC
CASSQVPGTGSYGYTF
>TRBV9|TRBJ2-2|-|-
TGTGCCAGCAGCTTCTTCCGGCGGGATACCGGGGAGCTGTTTTTT
CASSFFRRDTGELFF
>TRBV6-5|TRBJ2-2|-|-
TGTGCCAGCAGCAAGGGACCAGGGTTAGCCGGGGAGCTGTTTTTT
CASSKGPGLAGELFF
>TRBV11-2|TRBJ1-2|-|-
TGTGCCAGCAGCTTAGCGGGCACCCTCTATGGCTACACCTTC
CASSLAGTLYGYTF
>TRBV25-1|TRBJ2-7|-|-
TGTGCCAGCAGTGAAGACAGGTCAGCCCTCGAGCAGTACTTC
CASSEDRSALEQYF
>TRBV7-2|TRBJ2-5|-|-
TGTGCCAGCAGCTTAGCGTCCCTAGCGTCACAAGAGACCCAGTACTTC
CASSLASLASQETQYF
>TRBV19|TRBJ1-5|-|-
TGTGCCAGTAGTCTCGGGGGGGGCAATCAGCCCCAGCATTTT
CASSLGGGNQPQHF
>TRBV19|TRBJ1-2|-|-
TGTGCCAGTCGGAGGACAGAACGAAACTATGGCTACACCTTC
CASRRTERNYGYTF
>TRBV4-3|TRBJ1-3|-|few
TGCGCCAGCAGCCAAGACCGTACGGGAGACTCTGGAAACACCATATATTTT
CASSQDRTGDSGNTIYF
>TRBV11-3|TRBJ2-5|TRBD2|once
TGTGCCAGCAGCTTCTTGGCGGGGGGGACCCAGTACTTC
CASSFLAGGTQYF
>TRBV29-1|TRBJ1-1|-|-
TGCAGCGTCCAAGGGGAGGTCCGGGGGCTGAACACTGAAGCTTTCTTT
CSVQGEVRGLNTEAFF
>TRBV7-2|TRBJ1-2|-|-
TGTGCCAGCAGCGCCTCCACCCTCTATGGCTACACCTTC
CASSASTLYGYTF
>TRBV9|TRBJ2-5|TRBD2|-
TGTGCCAGCAGCGTAGGGATTAGCGGGGGGGCCGGGGAGACCCAGTACTTC
CASSVGISGGAGETQYF
>TRBV7-2|TRBJ2-2|TRBD2|once
TGTGCCAGCAGCGTGCGGGAGACCGGGGAGCTGTTTTTT
CASSVRETGELFF
>TRBV5-1|TRBJ2-2|-|-
TGCGCCAGCAGCTTGTTAGGGGGAAGAGAAACCGGGGAGCTGTTTTTT
CASSLLGGRETGELFF
>TRBV7-2|TRBJ2-3|-|once
TGTGCCAGCAGCTTAGTGGAGGGAACTTACACAGATACGCAGTATTTT
CASSLVEGTYTDTQYF
>TRBV6-5|TRBJ1-2|-|-
TGTGCCAGCAGTTACTCTCCGGGGCCCCGTAACTATGGCTACACCTTC
CASSYSPGPRNYGYTF
>TRBV11-2|TRBJ2-5|TRBD1|-
TGTGCCAGCGGTCGAATGGGGACAGGGGCTCAAGAGACCCAGTACTTC
CASGRMGTGAQETQYF
>TRBV10-1|TRBJ1-1|TRBD1|-
TGCGCCAGCAGACCGGACAGGTTCGCTGAAGCTTTCTTC
CASRPDRFAEAFF
>TRBV9|TRBJ1-2|-|once
TGTGCCAGCAGCGTAGCACAGGGCGGACTCTATGGCTACACCTTC
CASSVAQGGLYGYTF
>TRBV28|TRBJ2-7|-|-
TGTGCCAGCAGTTTCAGTCCGTACAGGGACACTAATACTCCTCCCTACGAGCAGTACTTC
CASSFSPYRDTNTPPYEQYF
>TRBV28|TRBJ2-7|-|-
TGTGCCAGCAGTTTTACGGGGGAGCAGTACTTC
CASSFTGEQYF
>TRBV6-5|TRBJ2-7|-|-
TGTGCCAGCAATCTCCCCGGGAAAGCCCCCTACGAGCAGTACTTC
CASNLPGKAPYEQYF
>TRBV5-1|TRBJ1-4|-|-
TGCGCCAGCAGCCGGGACGGCAAAACAACTAATGAAAAACTGTTTTTT
CASSRDGKTTNEKLFF
>TRBV7-2|TRBJ2-5|-|-
TGTGCCAGCAGCTTAGGAAGGGGCGGGGCGGGGACCCAGTACTTC
CASSLGRGGAGTQYF
>TRBV28|TRBJ2-1|-|-
TGTGCCAGCAGTTTTTTTCTAGTGCGTTACAATGAGCAGTTCTTC
CASSFFLVRYNEQFF
>TRBV9|TRBJ1-1|-|few
TGTGCCAGCAGCGAGGGGCTGATGAACACTGAAGCTTTCTTT
CASSEGLMNTEAFF
>TRBV7-2|TRBJ2-5|-|-
TGTGCCAGCAGCCCAAATCGAGAGACCCAGTACTTC
CASSPNRETQYF
>TRBV6-5|TRBJ2-7|-|-
TGTGCCAGCAGGAGCTACAGGGACGAGCAGTACTTC
CASRSYRDEQYF
>TRBV12-5|TRBJ2-1|-|-
TGTGCTAGTGGCCCCTCCGGGACCCGCACCCCTCTCGGAGTTAGGGGTCCTGAGCAGTTCTTC
CASGPSGTRTPLGVRGPEQFF
>TRBV7-6|TRBJ2-3|-|-
TGTGCCAGCAGCTTGGGGGGCCGGACAGATACGCAGTATTTT
CASSLGGRTDTQYF
>TRBV19|TRBJ2-1|TRBD2|-
TGTGCCAGTAGTATGGGTAGCGGGAGGGCGTGGAATGAGCAGTTCTTC
CASSMGSGRAWNEQFF
>TRBV18|TRBJ1-3|TRBD1|once
TGTGCCAGCTCACCTCGGACAGGGCCTAACTCTGGAAACACCATATATTTT
CASSPRTGPNSGNTIYF
>TRBV28|TRBJ1-2|-|-
TGTGCCAGCAGTTTATTGGGGGGCGCTGGGCGTAGGAACTATGGCTACACCTTC
CASSLLGGAGRRNYGYTF
>TRBV6-6|TRBJ1-4|TRBD1|-
TGTGCCAGCAGCCCCAGGGGGCTTGATGAAAAACTGTTTTTT
CASSPRGLDEKLFF
>TRBV5-1|TRBJ1-2|-|-
TGCGCCAGCAGCTTATCCGCTGCAAACTATGGCTACACCTTC
CASSLSAANYGYTF
>TRBV7-8|TRBJ1-4|-|-
TGTGCCAGCAGCTTAGGCAGGACCCTTAATGAAAAACTGTTTTTT
CASSLGRTLNEKLFF